Listed here are 29 T cell receptor beta chains from one sample, sequenced in a study of T cells expressing NK-cell markers. Reprocessing the 5' RACE reads, TCRdb reports a single entry for every CDR3 protein and omits DNA. This repertoire includes 300,000 to 500,000 distinct CDR3 sequences. Sequencing input: blood T cells: a sorted CD56 or NKG2C T cell subset, CD4+ or CD8+ T cells, or bulk PBMC T cells (not recorded which). These receptors originate from a woman aged 45-59 years in good health.

The rearrangement links TRBV27 to TRBJ1-1. Germline V CDR1 and CDR2: MNHEY, SMNVEV (reference sequence). This CDR3 contains 15 residues. The CDR3: CASRGGNLGYTEAFF.

The chain recombines TRBV5-1 with TRBJ2-7; the TCRdb D gene call, TRBD1, has no DNA to confirm it. Germline CDR1 and CDR2: SGHRS and YFSETQ. The CDR3 runs 13 residues. Here the CDR3 reads CASSKGEGYEQYF.

The rearrangement joins TRBV15 to TRBJ2-3; TCRdb proposes TRBD1, but this gene call is untestable without DNA. The germline CDR1 and CDR2 sequences are LNHNV and YYDKDF (reference sequence). The CDR3 consists of 15 residues. The CDR3: CATSVGGLSTDTQYF.

This rearrangement joins TRBV18 to TRBJ2-1; lacking DNA, the TRBD2 call made by TCRdb goes unchecked. This CDR3 contains 17 residues. CDR1 is KGHSH and CDR2 is LQKENI in the germline V gene. The CDR3 reads CASSPRTSGRTYNEQFF.

The gene calls are TRBV5-1 and TRBJ2-1. Germline V gives CDR1 SGHRS, CDR2 YFSETQ. CDR3 length: 12 residues. The CDR3 here is CASGLNGLGQFF.

V is TRBV5-1 and J is TRBJ1-1; TCRdb's D call, TRBD1, is unchecked because there is no DNA. CDR1 and CDR2 from the germline V gene are SGHRS and YFSETQ. The CDR3 length is 11 residues. This chain's CDR3 is CASTAGQEAFF.

The chain carries TRBV20-1 and TRBJ2-1; TCRdb's assignment of TRBD2 cannot be checked, as there is no DNA. Germline CDR1 reads DFQATT; CDR2 reads SNEGSKA (reference sequence). The CDR3 is 15 amino acids. The CDR3 is CSAREELAGGNEQFF.

This chain links TRBV7-8 with TRBJ2-1; there is no DNA to check the TCRdb D call of TRBD2. The CDR3 consists of 16 residues. Germline values: CDR1 SGHVS, CDR2 FQNEAQ. CDR3 region: CASSRLGGTSDPQQFF.

The CDR3 reads CASSLLGGVGTGELFF. The chain employs TRBV5-6 and TRBJ2-2; the D call from TCRdb, TRBD1, cannot be confirmed without DNA. The CDR3 loop spans 16 amino acids. Germline V CDR1 and CDR2: SGHDT, YYEEEE.

The chain recombines TRBV7-2 with TRBJ2-1; the TRBD2 assignment by TCRdb is unverifiable without DNA. Germline V gene data show CDR1 as SGHTA and CDR2 as FQGNSA. This CDR3 contains 17 residues. The CDR3 sequence is CASSPQTQREGPREQFF.

The chain uses TRBV27 and TRBJ2-1. The CDR3 has 13 residues. Per germline, CDR1 MNHEY and CDR2 SMNVEV (reference sequence). CDR3 sequence reads: CASGGNSYNEQFF.

The V and J genes are TRBV24-1 and TRBJ2-1; TCRdb's assignment of TRBD2 cannot be checked, as there is no DNA. This CDR3 spans 14 amino acids. CDR1 and CDR2 (germline): KGHDR, SFDVKD. The chain's CDR3 is CATSGTLSYNEQFF.

This chain connects TRBV7-8 to TRBJ1-2; TCRdb indicates TRBD1, and absent DNA this call remains unverified. There are 15 residues in the CDR3. In germline, CDR1 is SGHVS, CDR2 FQNEAQ. The CDR3 is CASSLAGQGLYGYTF.

The CDR3: CSARDRQGGDEQYF. The chain has TRBV20-1 and TRBJ2-7; TCRdb's assignment of TRBD1 cannot be checked, as there is no DNA. Germline CDR1 DFQATT, CDR2 SNEGSKA (reference sequence). The CDR3 length is 14 residues.

This chain connects TRBV29-1 to TRBJ2-1. The CDR3 totals 13 residues. Germline V lookup: CDR1 SQVTM, CDR2 ANQGSEA. The CDR3 reads CSVEGRSYNEQFF.

This rearrangement joins TRBV6-6 to TRBJ1-1. The CDR3 has 13 amino acids. Germline CDR1 MNHNY, CDR2 SVGAGI (reference sequence). CDR3 sequence: CASRAGADTEAFF.

The chain joins TRBV27 to TRBJ1-2. Germline CDR1 MNHEY, CDR2 SMNVEV (reference sequence). This CDR3 is 13 amino acids long. The CDR3 loop is CASSSHMSYGYTF.

The chain couples TRBV28 to TRBJ2-7; the TCRdb D gene call, TRBD2, has no DNA to confirm it. The CDR3 sequence is 15 residues long. The germline CDR1 and CDR2 sequences are MDHEN and SYDVKM. The CDR3 loop is CASSLGMSGSYEQYF.

V gene TRBV11-2 combines with J gene TRBJ2-3; without DNA, the TCRdb call of TRBD1 cannot be checked. The germline V gene has CDR1 SGHAT and CDR2 FQNNGV. The CDR3 consists of 13 residues. The CDR3 protein is CATRRTSTDTQYF.

CDR3 protein: CASSQDGGSGRHTQYF. The chain has TRBV3-1 and TRBJ2-3; TCRdb names TRBD2, which stays unverified in the absence of DNA. In germline, CDR1 is LGHDT, CDR2 YNNKEL (reference sequence). The CDR3 is made up of 16 amino acids.

The chain carries TRBV15 and TRBJ2-2; TCRdb gives TRBD1 as the D gene, but with no DNA this cannot be confirmed. The CDR3 covers 13 residues. Germline lookup yields CDR1 LNHNV and CDR2 YYDKDF (reference sequence). This chain's CDR3 is CATMTGYTGELFF.

The genes are TRBV7-9 and TRBJ2-7. Germline loops: CDR1 SEHNR, CDR2 FQNEAQ (reference sequence). CDR3 length: 16 amino acids. CDR3: CASSLAADGYSYEQYF.

V usage is TRBV6-2 or TRBV6-3 and J usage is TRBJ2-2; the TCRdb D gene call, TRBD1, has no DNA to confirm it. Germline V gene sequence: CDR1 MNHEY, CDR2 SVGEGT. The CDR3 spans 15 residues. The chain's CDR3 is CASVTQGFNTGELFF.

This chain uses TRBV20-1 with TRBJ2-1. CDR3 size: 16 residues. CDR1 is DFQATT and CDR2 is SNEGSKA in the germline V gene (reference sequence). The CDR3 sequence is CSALILSRSSYNEQFF.

The J gene is TRBJ2-2, the V gene TRBV9. CDR3 length: 16 amino acids. The germline gives CDR1 SGDLS, CDR2 YYNGEE. The chain's CDR3 is CASSVGGSYNTGELFF.

The chain has TRBV6-1 and TRBJ1-6; TCRdb indicates TRBD1, and absent DNA this call remains unverified. Germline assignment: CDR1 MNHNS and CDR2 SASEGT. CDR3 length: 15 residues. The CDR3 protein is CASSGARQGDSPLHF.

The chain links TRBV5-1 to TRBJ2-1; TCRdb reports TRBD2, a call that lacks DNA to check it against. This CDR3 has 17 amino acids. Germline V CDR1 and CDR2: SGHRS, YFSETQ. The CDR3 sequence is CASSGLAGVNRNNEQFF.

This CDR3 reads CASSGSGNYGYTF. The V and J genes are TRBV6-1 and TRBJ1-2; TCRdb reports TRBD1, a call that lacks DNA to check it against. CDR1 is MNHNS, CDR2 SASEGT, per germline. The CDR3 extends over 13 amino acids.

The chain combines TRBV5-6 with TRBJ2-3. CDR1 and CDR2 (germline): SGHDT, YYEEEE. This CDR3 region has 15 residues. CDR3 protein: CASSLGGNEADTQYF.